The clone carrying this TCR beta chain was detected ten times or more. The data stem from a study of T-cell reconstitution after alpha-beta-depleted transplantation in children. The CDR3 sequence is 14 residues long. V lost 3 bases to trimming and J lost 0 bases, with 8 bases between them. Germline CDR1 is KGHDR and CDR2 is SFDVKD. Using unique molecular identifiers, the investigators prepared the TCRbeta library. MiXCR was run by TCRdb on the PCR reads, yielding one entry per CDR3 protein. Here the sample spans over 400,000 distinct CDR3 sequences, approximately 13% being singletons. This clonotype originated in a human donor who donated a stem cell graft to a child with combined immunodeficiency. The input for sequencing was PBMCs from the stem cell graft donor, taken from the stem cell graft. This chain uses TRBV24-1 with TRBJ2-7, with D perhaps being TRBD1 or TRBD2 (5 bases each). CDR3 sequence: CATSDGDGSYEQYF. CDR3 in DNA: TGTGCCACCAGTGATGGGGACGGCTCCTACGAGCAGTACTTC.